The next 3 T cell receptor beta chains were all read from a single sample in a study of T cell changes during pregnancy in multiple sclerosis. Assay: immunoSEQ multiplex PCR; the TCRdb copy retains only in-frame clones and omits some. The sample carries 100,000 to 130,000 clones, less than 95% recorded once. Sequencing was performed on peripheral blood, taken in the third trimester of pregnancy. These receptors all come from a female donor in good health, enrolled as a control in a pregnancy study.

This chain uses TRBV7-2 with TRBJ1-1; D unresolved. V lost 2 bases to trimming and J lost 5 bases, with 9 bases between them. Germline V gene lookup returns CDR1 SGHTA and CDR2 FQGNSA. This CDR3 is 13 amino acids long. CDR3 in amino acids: CASSLSPGTEAFF. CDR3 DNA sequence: TGTGCCAGCAGCTTAAGCCCCGGGACTGAAGCTTTCTTT.

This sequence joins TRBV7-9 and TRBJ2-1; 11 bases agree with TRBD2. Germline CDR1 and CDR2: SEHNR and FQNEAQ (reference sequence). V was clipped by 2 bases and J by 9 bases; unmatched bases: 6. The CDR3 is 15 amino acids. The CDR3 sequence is CASSLLAGGPPEQFF. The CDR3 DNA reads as TGTGCCAGCAGCTTATTAGCGGGGGGGCCCCCTGAGCAGTTCTTC.

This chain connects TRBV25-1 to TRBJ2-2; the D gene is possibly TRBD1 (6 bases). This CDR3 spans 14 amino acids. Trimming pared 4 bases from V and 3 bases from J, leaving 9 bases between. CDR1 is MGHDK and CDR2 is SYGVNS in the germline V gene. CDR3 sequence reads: CASSGRGDTGELFF. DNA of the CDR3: TGTGCCAGCAGTGGCAGGGGCGACACCGGGGAGCTGTTTTTT.